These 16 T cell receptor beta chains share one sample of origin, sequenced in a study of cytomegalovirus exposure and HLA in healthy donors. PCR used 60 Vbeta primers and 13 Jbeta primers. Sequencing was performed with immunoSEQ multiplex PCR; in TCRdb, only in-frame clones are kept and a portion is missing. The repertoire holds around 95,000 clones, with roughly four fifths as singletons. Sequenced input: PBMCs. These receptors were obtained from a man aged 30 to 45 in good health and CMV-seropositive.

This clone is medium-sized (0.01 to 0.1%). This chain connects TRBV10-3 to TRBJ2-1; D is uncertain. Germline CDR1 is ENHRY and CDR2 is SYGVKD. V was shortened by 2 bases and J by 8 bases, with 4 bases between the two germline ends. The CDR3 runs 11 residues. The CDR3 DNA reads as TGTGCCATCAGTGAGGGCTATGAGCAGTTCTTC. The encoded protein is CAISEGYEQFF.

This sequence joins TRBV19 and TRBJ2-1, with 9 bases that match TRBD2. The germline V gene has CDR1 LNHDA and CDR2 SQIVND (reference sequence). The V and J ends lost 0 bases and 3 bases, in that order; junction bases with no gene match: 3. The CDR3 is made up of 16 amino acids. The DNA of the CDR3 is TGTGCCAGTAGTATAGAGGCGGGAGGGCGCTACAATGAGCAGTTCTTC. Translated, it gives CASSIEAGGRYNEQFF. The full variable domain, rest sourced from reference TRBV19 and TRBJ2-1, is DGGITQSPKYLFRKEGQNVTLSCEQNLNHDAMYWYRQDPGQGLRLIYYSQIVNDFQKGDIAEGYSVSREKKESFPLTVTSAQKNPTAFYLCASSIEAGGRYNEQFFGPGTRLTVL.

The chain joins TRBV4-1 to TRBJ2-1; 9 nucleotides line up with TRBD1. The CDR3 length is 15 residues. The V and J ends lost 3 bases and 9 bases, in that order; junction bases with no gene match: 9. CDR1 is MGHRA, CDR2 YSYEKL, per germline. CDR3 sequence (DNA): TGCGCCAGCAGCCACATGACAGGGGGTGACAGTGAGCAGTTCTTC. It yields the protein CASSHMTGGDSEQFF.

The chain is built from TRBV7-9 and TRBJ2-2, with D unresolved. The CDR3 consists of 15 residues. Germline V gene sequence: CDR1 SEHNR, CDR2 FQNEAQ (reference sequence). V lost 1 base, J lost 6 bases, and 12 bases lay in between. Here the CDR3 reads CASSLDSPLAGELFF. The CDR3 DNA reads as TGTGCCAGCAGCTTAGACTCCCCGTTGGCCGGGGAGCTGTTTTTT.

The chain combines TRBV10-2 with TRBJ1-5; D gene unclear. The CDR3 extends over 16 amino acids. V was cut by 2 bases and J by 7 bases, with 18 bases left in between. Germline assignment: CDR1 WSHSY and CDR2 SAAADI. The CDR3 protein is CASSEGESGDEQPQHF. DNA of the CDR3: TGCGCCAGCAGTGAGGGGGAGTCCGGGGATGAACAGCCCCAGCATTTT.

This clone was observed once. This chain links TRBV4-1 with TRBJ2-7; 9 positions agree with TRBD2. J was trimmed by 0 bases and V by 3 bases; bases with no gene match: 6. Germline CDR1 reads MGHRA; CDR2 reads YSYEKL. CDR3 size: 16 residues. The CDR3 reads CASSQLTSGGSYEQYF. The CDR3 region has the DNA TGCGCCAGCAGCCAGCTGACTAGCGGAGGCTCCTACGAGCAGTACTTC.

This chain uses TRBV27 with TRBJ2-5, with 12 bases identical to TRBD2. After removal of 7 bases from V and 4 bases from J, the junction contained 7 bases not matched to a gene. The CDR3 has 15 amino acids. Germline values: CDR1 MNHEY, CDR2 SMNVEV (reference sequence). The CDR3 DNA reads TGTGCCAGCACCCTGACTAGCGGGAGAGCAGAGACCCAGTACTTC. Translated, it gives CASTLTSGRAETQYF.

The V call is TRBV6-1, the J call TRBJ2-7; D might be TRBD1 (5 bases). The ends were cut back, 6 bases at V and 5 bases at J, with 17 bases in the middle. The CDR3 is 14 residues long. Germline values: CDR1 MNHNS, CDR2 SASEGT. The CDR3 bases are TGTGCCAGCAGCCTCCAGGGTGGGGTGGACGAGCAGTACTTC. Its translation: CASSLQGGVDEQYF.

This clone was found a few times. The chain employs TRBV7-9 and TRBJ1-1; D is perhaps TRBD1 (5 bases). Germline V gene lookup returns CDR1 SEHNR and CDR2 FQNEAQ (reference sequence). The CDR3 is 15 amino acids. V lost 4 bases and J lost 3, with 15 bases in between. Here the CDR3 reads CASSWLGHLDTEAFF. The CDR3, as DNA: TGTGCCAGCAGCTGGTTGGGGCATCTGGACACTGAAGCTTTCTTT.

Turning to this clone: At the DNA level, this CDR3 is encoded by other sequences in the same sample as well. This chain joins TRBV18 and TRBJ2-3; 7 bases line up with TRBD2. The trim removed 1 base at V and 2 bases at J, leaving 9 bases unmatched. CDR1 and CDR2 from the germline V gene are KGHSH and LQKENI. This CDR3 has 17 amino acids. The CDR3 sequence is CASSPLGTSGTTDTQYF. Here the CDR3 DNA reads TGTGCCAGCTCACCACTAGGGACCAGCGGGACCACAGATACGCAGTATTTT.

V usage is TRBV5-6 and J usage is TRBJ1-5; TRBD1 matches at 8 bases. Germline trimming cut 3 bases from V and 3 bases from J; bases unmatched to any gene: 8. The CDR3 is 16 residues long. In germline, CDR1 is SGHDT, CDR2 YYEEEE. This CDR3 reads CASSYAGTGYNQPQHF. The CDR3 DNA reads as TGTGCCAGCAGCTACGCCGGGACAGGCTACAATCAGCCCCAGCATTTT. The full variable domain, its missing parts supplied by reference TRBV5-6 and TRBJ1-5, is DAGVTQSPTHLIKTRGQQVTLRCSPKSGHDTVSWYQQALGQGPQFIFQYYEEEERQRGNFPDRFSGHQFPNYSSELNVNALLLGDSALYLCASSYAGTGYNQPQHFGDGTRLSIL.

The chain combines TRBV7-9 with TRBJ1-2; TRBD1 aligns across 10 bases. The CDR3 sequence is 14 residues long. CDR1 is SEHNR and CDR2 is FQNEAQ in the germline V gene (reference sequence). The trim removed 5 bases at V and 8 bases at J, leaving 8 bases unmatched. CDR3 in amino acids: CASSPVGTGVGYTF. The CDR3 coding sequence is TGTGCCAGCAGCCCCGTGGGGACAGGGGTCGGCTACACCTTC.

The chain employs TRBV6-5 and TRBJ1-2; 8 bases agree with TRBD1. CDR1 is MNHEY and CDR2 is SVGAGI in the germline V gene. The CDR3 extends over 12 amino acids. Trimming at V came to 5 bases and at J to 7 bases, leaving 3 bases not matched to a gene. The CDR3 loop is CASSPGGAGYTF. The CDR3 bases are TGTGCCAGCAGTCCAGGGGGCGCTGGCTACACCTTC.

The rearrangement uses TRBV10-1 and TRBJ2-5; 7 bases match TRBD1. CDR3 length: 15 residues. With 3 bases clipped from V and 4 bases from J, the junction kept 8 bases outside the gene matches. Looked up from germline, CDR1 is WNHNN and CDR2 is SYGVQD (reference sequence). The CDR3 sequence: CASSEQGGGGETQYF. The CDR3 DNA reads TGCGCCAGCAGTGAACAAGGGGGCGGCGGAGAGACCCAGTACTTC.

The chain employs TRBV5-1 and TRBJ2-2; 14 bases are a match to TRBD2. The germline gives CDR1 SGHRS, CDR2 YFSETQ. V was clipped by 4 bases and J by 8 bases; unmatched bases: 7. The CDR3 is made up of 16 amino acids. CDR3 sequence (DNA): TGCGCCAGCAGCACCGGACTAGCGGGAGGCACGGGGGAGCTGTTTTTT. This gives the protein CASSTGLAGGTGELFF.

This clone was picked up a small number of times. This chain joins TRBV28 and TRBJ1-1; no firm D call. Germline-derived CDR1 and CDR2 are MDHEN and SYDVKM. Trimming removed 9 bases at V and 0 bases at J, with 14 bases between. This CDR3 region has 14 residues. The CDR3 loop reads CASGSGSVNTEAFF. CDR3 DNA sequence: TGTGCCAGTGGGTCGGGGTCCGTGAACACTGAAGCTTTCTTT.